This TCR beta chain originates from a study of shared clonotypes between healthy human individuals. The CDR3 has 13 amino acids. The germline V gene encodes CDR1 SGHKS and CDR2 YYEKEE (reference sequence). The V end lost 1 base, the J end lost 5 bases, and 10 bases lay between the germline ends. Profiling relied on immunoSEQ multiplex PCR, and the TCRdb table lists in-frame clones only, not all of them. Found here are roughly 2.4 million clones, around 95% of them singletons; the top ten hold 0.1% to 0.15%. The genes are TRBV5-5 and TRBJ2-7; D may be TRBD2 (5 bases). Sequences were obtained from naive CD4+ T cells sorted from blood. Subset in this sample: CD45RA+ positively selected. The TCR comes from a man aged 18 to 30 in good health. CDR3 nucleotides: TGTGCCAGCAGCTTGTACTCCGGGAACGAGCAGTACTTC. Encoded protein: CASSLYSGNEQYF.